The 8 T cell receptor beta chains given below trace back to one sample, sequenced in a study of patients and donors after allogeneic stem cell transplantation. MiXCR was run by TCRdb on the RT-PCR reads, yielding one entry per CDR3 protein. The table records about a million distinct CDR3 sequences, approximately 18% of them present only once. The sequenced sample consisted of blood, either unsorted or a sorted T cell fraction (not recorded which). Receptors were obtained from a human donor who was either an allogeneic HSCT recipient or a stem cell or donor lymphocyte infusion donor (not recorded which). It is not recorded whose cells these are; they may come from a transplant donor.

This clonotype was seen many times. The V gene is TRBV4-1, the J gene TRBJ1-1; no clear D gene. V lost 3 bases to trimming and J lost 5 bases, with 10 bases between them. The CDR3 runs to 13 residues. Germline CDR1 reads MGHRA; CDR2 reads YSYEKL. The CDR3 bases are TGCGCCAGCAGCCAGGTGACCGGGACTGAAGCTTTCTTT. The encoded protein is CASSQVTGTEAFF.

This clonotype was picked up many times. The chain couples TRBV12-3 or TRBV12-4 to TRBJ2-1, with D tentatively TRBD2 (7 bases). With 6 bases removed from V and 2 bases from J, the gap between germline ends came to 14 bases. This CDR3 is built from 15 residues. The CDR3 DNA reads as TGTGCCAGCAGCCTTGGGGGGGGCCCCTACAATGAGCAGTTCTTC. It specifies CASSLGGGPYNEQFF.

This clonotype was counted a single time. The rearrangement joins TRBV14 to TRBJ1-2, with TRBD1 as a possible D gene (5 bases). CDR3 size: 13 residues. Trimming left V 2 bases short and J 7 bases short, with 11 bases between. Germline values: CDR1 SGHDN, CDR2 FVKESK. This chain's CDR3 is CASSQPGIGGYTF. In nucleotides, the CDR3 is TGTGCCAGCAGCCAACCAGGGATTGGTGGCTACACCTTC.

This clonotype was found a few times. The chain employs TRBV24-1 and TRBJ2-1, with 12 positions matching TRBD2. Per the germline V gene, CDR1 is KGHDR and CDR2 is SFDVKD. The CDR3 totals 18 residues. With 1 base clipped from V and 8 bases from J, the junction kept 11 bases outside the gene matches. In DNA, the CDR3 is TGTGCCACCAGTGATTTTAACCCTAGCGGGGGGGCTCTGGATGAGCAGTTCTTC. This translates into CATSDFNPSGGALDEQFF.

V and J are TRBV6-2 or TRBV6-3 and TRBJ2-7; no reliable D call. Germline CDR1 is MNHEY and CDR2 is SVGEGT. This CDR3 region has 15 residues. V was clipped by 4 bases and J by 0 bases, with 13 bases between them. CDR3 DNA: TGTGCCAGCAGTTTCCGTTCGATATACTCCTACGAGCAGTACTTC. This encodes CASSFRSIYSYEQYF.

This clonotype was recorded many times. The chain links TRBV12-3 or TRBV12-4 to TRBJ2-5; TRBD2 matches 10 bases. CDR3 length equals 14 residues. V lost 6 bases, J lost 5 bases, and 6 bases stayed unmatched. CDR3 amino acids: CASRITSGVETQYF. The CDR3 region has the DNA TGTGCCAGCAGGATAACTAGCGGGGTGGAGACCCAGTACTTC.

The chain is built from TRBV20-1 and TRBJ2-7; 9 nucleotides match TRBD2. Germline trimming cut 5 bases from V and 4 bases from J; bases unmatched to any gene: 9. Germline V gene data show CDR1 as DFQATT and CDR2 as SNEGSKA (reference sequence). There are 14 residues in the CDR3. CDR3 amino acids: CSARWPSGKYEQYF. The CDR3 DNA reads TGCAGTGCTCGGTGGCCTAGCGGGAAGTACGAGCAGTACTTC.

This clonotype turned up a few times. In nucleotides, the CDR3 is TGCAGTGCTGGGGGCCGGGAGCCGAACACTGAAGCTTTCTTT. Its translation is CSAGGREPNTEAFF. The V call is TRBV20-1, the J call TRBJ1-1; D is possibly TRBD1 (6 bases). Germline CDR1 reads DFQATT; CDR2 reads SNEGSKA (reference sequence). CDR3 length: 14 amino acids. V lost 5 bases, J lost 1 base, and 14 bases lay in between.